Presented here are 27 T cell receptor beta chains from one specimen sequenced in a study of cytomegalovirus exposure and HLA in healthy donors. Method: immunoSEQ multiplex PCR; TCRdb's copy keeps in-frame clones and lacks some. Among under 150,000 clones listed, around 90% were seen once. The sequenced sample was PBMCs. The receptors were sampled from a woman in her late teens or twenties in good health and CMV-seropositive.

The V and J genes are TRBV18 and TRBJ2-7; a weak D match, TRBD2 (6 bases). Germline V gene sequence: CDR1 KGHSH, CDR2 LQKENI. The CDR3 contains 12 residues. V lost 2 bases to trimming and J lost 6 bases, with 8 bases between them. CDR3 DNA: TGTGCCAGCTCACCATCCGGGGGCGAGCAGTACTTC. This sequence encodes CASSPSGGEQYF.

The gene calls are TRBV27 and TRBJ2-7, with TRBD2 matching 10 bases. J gave up 2 bases and V 8 bases, and 6 bases lay outside the gene matches. The CDR3 sequence is 14 residues long. Germline V lookup: CDR1 MNHEY, CDR2 SMNVEV (reference sequence). CDR3 region: CASHGLADTYEQYF. CDR3 nucleotide sequence: TGTGCCAGCCACGGACTAGCGGACACCTACGAGCAGTACTTC.

The chain employs TRBV5-1 and TRBJ2-7; TRBD1 aligns across 8 bases. Losses at the gene ends were 2 bases for V and 0 bases for J; bases not matched to a gene: 13. This CDR3 has 18 amino acids. Looked up from germline, CDR1 is SGHRS and CDR2 is YFSETQ. The CDR3 nucleotides read TGCGCCAGCAGCTTATCGACAGGGGTGCAAACTGCCTCCTACGAGCAGTACTTC. As protein: CASSLSTGVQTASYEQYF. The full variable domain, completed using reference TRBV5-1 and TRBJ2-7, is KAGVTQTPRYLIKTRGQQVTLSCSPISGHRSVSWYQQTPGQGLQFLFEYFSETQRNKGNFPGRFSGRQFSNSRSEMNVSTLELGDSALYLCASSLSTGVQTASYEQYFGPGTRLTVT.

The chain joins TRBV29-1 to TRBJ2-5; D is unresolved. CDR1 SQVTM and CDR2 ANQGSEA come from the germline V gene. The CDR3 is 11 residues long. Between the trimmed V and J ends, which lost 5 bases and 5 bases, there was a span of 9 bases. CDR3 coding DNA: TGCAGCGTTCTTTTCCAGGAGACCCAGTACTTC. It codes for CSVLFQETQYF. Full variable domain (missing parts from reference TRBV29-1 and TRBJ2-5): SAVISQKPSRDICQRGTSLTIQCQVDSQVTMMFWYRQQPGQSLTLIATANQGSEATYESGFVIDKFPISRPNLTFSTLTVSNMSPEDSSIYLCSVLFQETQYFGPGTRLLVL.

The chain couples TRBV19 to TRBJ2-7; 8 bases fit TRBD1. J gave up 4 bases and V 2 bases, and 7 bases lay outside the gene matches. CDR3 length equals 15 residues. From germline, CDR1 is LNHDA and CDR2 SQIVND (reference sequence). As DNA, the CDR3 is TGTGCCAGTAGTATAATGGCAGGGGGCTTGTACGAGCAGTACTTC. Amino acid sequence: CASSIMAGGLYEQYF.

This rearrangement joins TRBV9 to TRBJ2-3; D gene uncertain. This CDR3 has 14 residues. Germline CDR1 and CDR2: SGDLS and YYNGEE. V was clipped by 2 bases and J by 4 bases, with 11 bases between them. The CDR3 DNA is TGTGCCAGCAGCGTGCGCCGAGTTCCAGATACGCAGTATTTT. Residues: CASSVRRVPDTQYF.

V gene TRBV10-3 combines with J gene TRBJ2-5; TRBD2 aligns across 14 bases. The CDR3 spans 14 residues. CDR1 and CDR2 from the germline V gene are ENHRY and SYGVKD. V lost 6 bases and J lost 4; bases outside the gene matches: 1. The CDR3 nucleotides read TGTGCCATCAGCGGGACTAGCGGGGGAGAGACCCAGTACTTC. This sequence encodes CAISGTSGGETQYF.

The J gene is TRBJ2-3, the V gene TRBV5-1, with a weak D call TRBD2 (7 bases). CDR1 is SGHRS, CDR2 YFSETQ, per germline. CDR3 length equals 15 residues. V was clipped by 4 bases and J by 2 bases, with 14 bases between them. The CDR3 loop is CASSPGGGPTDTQYF. In nucleotides, the CDR3 is TGCGCCAGCAGCCCGGGGGGCGGACCCACAGATACGCAGTATTTT.

The J gene is TRBJ2-7, the V gene TRBV6-5, with a weak D call TRBD1 (5 bases). CDR1 and CDR2 from the germline V gene are MNHEY and SVGAGI. The CDR3 contains 12 residues. Trimming removed 2 bases at V and 3 bases at J, with 5 bases between. The CDR3 protein is CASSYQGYEQYF. The CDR3 DNA follows: TGTGCCAGCAGTTACCAGGGCTACGAGCAGTACTTC.

This rearrangement joins TRBV2 to TRBJ1-2; D is possibly TRBD1 (5 bases). Trimming pared 5 bases from V and 4 bases from J, leaving 11 bases between. The CDR3 has 13 amino acids. Germline values: CDR1 SNHLY, CDR2 FYNNEI. The CDR3 loop reads CASSFDRVYGYTF. For the CDR3, the DNA is TGTGCCAGCAGTTTTGACAGAGTCTATGGCTACACCTTC.

CDR3 DNA sequence: TGTGCCAGCAGTTACCGGGTAGCGGGGTCCTACGAGCAGTACTTC. Residues: CASSYRVAGSYEQYF. The chain uses TRBV6-5 and TRBJ2-7, with 8 bases lining up with TRBD2. CDR3 length equals 15 residues. CDR1 is MNHEY, CDR2 SVGAGI, per germline. J was trimmed by 1 base and V by 2 bases; bases with no gene match: 4.

The chain links TRBV5-1 to TRBJ1-3, with D unclear. This CDR3 spans 16 amino acids. V lost 3 bases and J lost 0, with 13 bases in between. Germline loops: CDR1 SGHRS, CDR2 YFSETQ. CDR3 DNA: TGCGCCAGCAGCTCCTCGACTCCCCGCTCTGGAAACACCATATATTTT. It is translated as CASSSSTPRSGNTIYF.

Here the CDR3 DNA reads TGTGCCAGCAGTCCAGGGGGCCGAGCTAATGAAAAACTGTTTTTT. Translated, it gives CASSPGGRANEKLFF. V gene TRBV28 combines with J gene TRBJ1-4, with TRBD1 identical over 8 bases. V gave up 5 bases and J gave up 3 bases; unmatched junction bases: 5. Per the germline V gene, CDR1 is MDHEN and CDR2 is SYDVKM. The CDR3 contains 15 residues.

This clone occurred a few times. The chain uses TRBV6-1 and TRBJ2-3, with 10 bases identical to TRBD1. Germline CDR1 reads MNHNS; CDR2 reads SASEGT. The junction had 6 bases not matched to a gene; V was cut back by 6 bases and J by 6 bases. This CDR3 spans 14 amino acids. CDR3 in DNA: TGTGCCAGCAGCACCGGGACAGGGGCCGATACGCAGTATTTT. This encodes CASSTGTGADTQYF.

The genes are TRBV28 and TRBJ1-2; 9 bases agree with TRBD1. This CDR3 region has 14 residues. Germline trimming cut 4 bases from V and 6 bases from J; bases unmatched to any gene: 6. Looked up from germline, CDR1 is MDHEN and CDR2 is SYDVKM. The CDR3 sequence is CASSSTDRGHGYTF. Here the CDR3 DNA reads TGTGCCAGCAGTTCGACGGACAGGGGACATGGCTACACCTTC.

The V gene is TRBV28, the J gene TRBJ2-7, with D unclear. Germline values: CDR1 MDHEN, CDR2 SYDVKM. Trimming removed 1 base from V and 6 bases from J, with 10 bases in between. This CDR3 comprises 13 residues. The DNA for the CDR3 is TGTGCCAGCAGTTTATACACCGCCTTCGAGCAGTACTTC. Residues: CASSLYTAFEQYF.

The J gene is TRBJ2-3, the V gene TRBV5-1; tentative D call: TRBD2 (5 bases). The CDR3 has 12 amino acids. Germline lookup yields CDR1 SGHRS and CDR2 YFSETQ. The V and J ends lost 4 bases and 5 bases respectively, with 8 bases between them. CDR3 coding DNA: TGCGCCAGCAGCCTAAGCGGAGATACGCAGTATTTT. Encoded protein: CASSLSGDTQYF.

The count of this clone is one. The chain links TRBV2 to TRBJ2-2, with 10 bases aligning to TRBD2. V lost 6 bases, J lost 3 bases, and 10 bases stayed unmatched. The V gene's germline CDR1 is SNHLY and CDR2 FYNNEI. The CDR3 has 17 residues. The CDR3 nucleotides read TGTGCCAGCAGAAATAGCGGGAGGCCACCTCACACCGGGGAGCTGTTTTTT. Its protein product is CASRNSGRPPHTGELFF.

The gene calls are TRBV12-5 and TRBJ2-1; 10 bases agree with TRBD2. Germline assignment: CDR1 LGHNT and CDR2 FRNRAP. V lost 2 bases to trimming and J lost 9 bases; unmatched junction nucleotides: 4. This CDR3 is built from 14 residues. CDR3 protein: CASGLSGGAGEQFF. CDR3 DNA sequence: TGTGCTAGTGGTTTGAGCGGGGGGGCCGGTGAGCAGTTCTTC.

The V and J genes are TRBV19 and TRBJ2-3; 7 nucleotides match TRBD1. With 0 bases clipped from V and 5 bases from J, the junction kept 5 bases outside the gene matches. CDR1 is LNHDA and CDR2 is SQIVND in the germline V gene (reference sequence). The CDR3 spans 15 residues. In DNA, the CDR3 is TGTGCCAGTAGTATAGATTGGTACAGGGGAGATACGCAGTATTTT. As protein: CASSIDWYRGDTQYF.

The CDR3, as DNA: TGTGCCAGCAGCTACGAGGGGGGACAGATGAACACTGAAGCTTTCTTT. Amino acid sequence: CASSYEGGQMNTEAFF. The rearrangement uses TRBV28 and TRBJ1-1, with 7 bases identical to TRBD1. Germline assignment: CDR1 MDHEN and CDR2 SYDVKM. This CDR3 comprises 16 residues. V shed 6 bases and J 0 bases; nucleotides not matched to a gene: 10. The variable domain in full, completed from reference TRBV28 and TRBJ1-1, reads DVKVTQSSRYLVKRTGEKVFLECVQDMDHENMFWYRQDPGLGLRLIYFSYDVKMKEKGDIPEGYSVSREKKERFSLILESASTNQTSMYLCASSYEGGQMNTEAFFGQGTRLTVV.

The rearrangement uses TRBV5-6 and TRBJ1-4, with 8 nucleotides matching TRBD1. This CDR3 region has 15 residues. Germline CDR1 SGHDT, CDR2 YYEEEE. V gave up 4 bases and J gave up 6 bases; unmatched junction bases: 8. The CDR3 DNA follows: TGTGCCAGCAGCGCCGGACAGGGTTTTGATGAAAAACTGTTTTTT. Amino acids: CASSAGQGFDEKLFF.

The chain has TRBV6-5 and TRBJ1-4; perhaps TRBD1 as D (6 bases). The germline gives CDR1 MNHEY, CDR2 SVGAGI. The CDR3 extends over 13 amino acids. V was clipped by 2 bases and J by 5 bases, with 6 bases between them. The CDR3 nucleotides are TGTGCCAGCAGTTACAGGGGGAATGAAAAACTGTTTTTT. As protein: CASSYRGNEKLFF.

A single count supports this clone. The CDR3: CASSFGGSPIQETQYF. The CDR3 nucleotides read TGTGCCAGCAGTTTCGGCGGTAGCCCAATCCAAGAGACCCAGTACTTC. The chain joins TRBV27 to TRBJ2-5; D gene unclear. The CDR3 covers 16 residues. Trimming took off 3 bases at V and 1 base at J, with 15 bases between the two ends. Germline V gene data show CDR1 as MNHEY and CDR2 as SMNVEV (reference sequence).

The chain is built from TRBV30 and TRBJ2-5, with TRBD2 matching over 9 bases. CDR1 and CDR2 from the germline V gene are GTSNPN and SVGIG (reference sequence). The CDR3 length is 15 residues. V lost 4 bases, J lost 5 bases, and 11 bases stayed unmatched. The CDR3 coding sequence is TGTGCCTGGATTCGGGTAGCGGGGGAGGGGGAGACCCAGTACTTC. It translates to CAWIRVAGEGETQYF.

The chain links TRBV7-9 to TRBJ1-3, with 9 bases matching TRBD1. Germline assignment: CDR1 SEHNR and CDR2 FQNEAQ (reference sequence). Trimming removed 5 bases from V and 4 bases from J; junction bases left unmatched: 9. The CDR3 is 16 amino acids. The CDR3 DNA reads as TGTGCCAGCAGCGGGAGAACAGGGGGCCCAGGAAACACCATATATTTT. Amino acid sequence: CASSGRTGGPGNTIYF.

The chain combines TRBV6-5 with TRBJ1-5, with 8 bases aligning to TRBD1. The V and J ends lost 5 bases and 4 bases, in that order; junction bases with no gene match: 7. Germline values: CDR1 MNHEY, CDR2 SVGAGI. This CDR3 contains 15 residues. The CDR3 sequence: CASSPDRGGNQPQHF. The CDR3 DNA follows: TGTGCCAGCAGTCCTGACAGGGGCGGTAATCAGCCCCAGCATTTT.